Listed below are T cell receptor beta chains from one sample, sequenced in a study of a mutant IDH1 vaccine in newly diagnosed glioma. These receptors' targets are unknown. TCRdb's copy holds only in-frame clones and misses some; the assay was immunoSEQ multiplex PCR. In the table there are 55,000 to 65,000 clones, over 70% of which are singletons. Source: PBMCs, taken from a glioma patient whose treatment included an IDH1 peptide vaccine. The receptor source for this set is a man between 50 and 59 years old with glioma. The CDR3 runs from the conserved cysteine through the conserved F or W. The order of the fields is V gene, D gene, J gene, clone size, CDR3 DNA, CDR3 protein. The D gene is left open where the match is weak. Some rows have no size entry. The others give once, few or many, or a class for an expanded clone.

>TRBV6-5|-|TRBJ1-5|-
TGTGCCAGCAGTTATACCGGGAATAGCAATCAGCCCCAGCATTTT
CASSYTGNSNQPQHF
>TRBV5-8|TRBD1|TRBJ2-7|-
TGTGCCAGCAGCTGGGGACAGTCCTACGAGCAGTACTTC
CASSWGQSYEQYF
>TRBV7-9|-|TRBJ1-1|-
TGTGCCAGCAGCCCCCTGAGGGGCACGGGGAACACTGAAGCTTTCTTT
CASSPLRGTGNTEAFF
>TRBV4-2|TRBD2|TRBJ2-2|-
TGTGCCAGCAGCCAAGATTCCCTAGCGGGGGGGGGTTCGCTGACCGGGGAGCTGTTTTTT
CASSQDSLAGGGSLTGELFF
>TRBV4-1|-|TRBJ1-1|-
TGCGCCAGCAGCCCCTCACCGATGAACACTGAAGCTTTCTTT
CASSPSPMNTEAFF
>TRBV23-1|-|TRBJ2-4|-
TGCGCCAGCAGTTCCTTCCAGGAAATAGCCAAAAACATTCAGTACTTC
CASSSFQEIAKNIQYF
>TRBV18|-|TRBJ1-1|few
TGTGCCAGCTCACCAGGGATCGCCGGCACTGAAGCTTTCTTT
CASSPGIAGTEAFF
>TRBV9|TRBD1|TRBJ2-2|-
TGTGCCAGCAGCCCGAGACAGGGGACCTTGCCCGGGGAGCTGTTTTTT
CASSPRQGTLPGELFF
>TRBV30|-|TRBJ2-7|-
TGTGCCTGGAGTGTACGGGGGTACGAGCAGTACTTC
CAWSVRGYEQYF
>TRBV12-2|-|TRBJ1-2|once
TGTGCAAGTCGCTCCCCCACAGGGTACCCTGGCTACACCTTC
CASRSPTGYPGYTF
>TRBV29-1|TRBD2|TRBJ2-3|-
TGCAGCCTCGGGACCTCTAGCGGTAGCACAGATACGCAGTATTTT
CSLGTSSGSTDTQYF
>TRBV13|-|TRBJ1-6|few
TGTGCCAGCAGCTTAGGGGAATATAATTCACCCCTCCACTTT
CASSLGEYNSPLHF
>TRBV29-1|TRBD1|TRBJ1-1|-
TGCAGCGTTGATACTCGGGACAGGGGAGGCACTGAAGCTTTCTTT
CSVDTRDRGGTEAFF
>TRBV7-9|-|TRBJ2-2|-
TGTGCCAGCAGCTTACCGAATATCGGGGAGCTGTTTTTT
CASSLPNIGELFF
>TRBV7-9|-|TRBJ1-6|few
TGTGCCAGCAGCCGGAATTCACCCCTCCACTTT
CASSRNSPLHF
>TRBV29-1|TRBD1|TRBJ1-1|-
TGCAGCGTTGACAGGGGGCGGGTAGGAGCTTTCTTT
CSVDRGRVGAFF
>TRBV13|TRBD2|TRBJ2-1|once
TGTGCCAGCAGCTTAGTCGGGAAGGGCGGGGGGTACAATGAGCAGTTCTTC
CASSLVGKGGGYNEQFF
>TRBV29-1|TRBD1|TRBJ1-6|-
TGCAGCGTCCGACAGGGGAGTAATTCACCCCTCCACTTT
CSVRQGSNSPLHF
>TRBV7-3|-|TRBJ2-5|-
TGTGCCAGCAGCCTCGGTCCCGCGGAGACCCAGTACTTC
CASSLGPAETQYF
>TRBV7-2|-|TRBJ2-5|once
TGTGCCAGCAATACTTTTCCAGAGGGGCGGGAGACCCAGTACTTC
CASNTFPEGRETQYF
>TRBV7-2|TRBD1|TRBJ2-7|-
TGTGCCAGCAGCGAAAGGGGGCTCCAGTCCTACGAGCAGTACTTC
CASSERGLQSYEQYF